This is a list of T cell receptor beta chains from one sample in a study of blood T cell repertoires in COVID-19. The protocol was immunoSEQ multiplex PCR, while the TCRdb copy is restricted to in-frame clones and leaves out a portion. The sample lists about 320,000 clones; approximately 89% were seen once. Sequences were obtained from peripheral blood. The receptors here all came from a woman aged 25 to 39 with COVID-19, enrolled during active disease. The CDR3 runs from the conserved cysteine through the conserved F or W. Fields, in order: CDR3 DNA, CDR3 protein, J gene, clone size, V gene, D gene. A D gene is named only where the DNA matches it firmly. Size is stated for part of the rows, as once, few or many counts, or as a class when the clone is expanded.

CDR3 DNA: TGTGCCAGCAGCTTAGGGCTGGAGCAGCCCCAGCATTTT; CDR3 protein: CASSLGLEQPQHF; J gene: TRBJ1-5; clone size: NA; V gene: TRBV11-2; D gene: NA
CDR3 DNA: TGTGCCAGCAGCTCGACTACAGGGATAGATACGCAGTATTTT; CDR3 protein: CASSSTTGIDTQYF; J gene: TRBJ2-3; clone size: NA; V gene: TRBV11-2; D gene: NA
CDR3 DNA: TGTGCCTTGAACCCGGGACTAGCATATGAGACCCAGTACTTC; CDR3 protein: CALNPGLAYETQYF; J gene: TRBJ2-5; clone size: once; V gene: TRBV30; D gene: TRBD2
CDR3 DNA: TGTGCCAGCAGCTTTGGACAGGGGAACACTGAAGCTTTCTTT; CDR3 protein: CASSFGQGNTEAFF; J gene: TRBJ1-1; clone size: NA; V gene: TRBV7-2; D gene: TRBD1
CDR3 DNA: TGTGCCAGCAGCTTGGCGGTGGCGGGGGCGTCACATTTT; CDR3 protein: CASSLAVAGASHF; J gene: TRBJ2-3; clone size: NA; V gene: TRBV5-5; D gene: NA
CDR3 DNA: TGTGCCAGCTATCGGGACAGCCAAGAGACCCAGTACTTC; CDR3 protein: CASYRDSQETQYF; J gene: TRBJ2-5; clone size: NA; V gene: TRBV2; D gene: TRBD1
CDR3 DNA: TGTGCCAGTACTGGCCATAGCAATCAGCCCCAGCATTTT; CDR3 protein: CASTGHSNQPQHF; J gene: TRBJ1-5; clone size: NA; V gene: TRBV19; D gene: NA
CDR3 DNA: TGTGCCAGCAGCTTAGGGTCGGGCAGGGCCAGTGAGCAGTTCTTC; CDR3 protein: CASSLGSGRASEQFF; J gene: TRBJ2-1; clone size: NA; V gene: TRBV7-6; D gene: NA
CDR3 DNA: TGCAGCGTTGAAGATTTCGGGACTAGCGGGGGGAATGAGCAGTTCTTC; CDR3 protein: CSVEDFGTSGGNEQFF; J gene: TRBJ2-1; clone size: NA; V gene: TRBV29-1; D gene: TRBD2
CDR3 DNA: TGTGCCAGCAGCCCCAGGACAGCCCCCCAGTATGGCTACACCTTC; CDR3 protein: CASSPRTAPQYGYTF; J gene: TRBJ1-2; clone size: NA; V gene: TRBV7-2; D gene: NA
CDR3 DNA: TGTGCCAGCATCCCTTTCGGGTTTCAAGAGACCCAGTACTTC; CDR3 protein: CASIPFGFQETQYF; J gene: TRBJ2-5; clone size: NA; V gene: TRBV7-8; D gene: NA
CDR3 DNA: TGTGCTAGTGGTTTGGTGGCCAGGGTAGACGGCAAGTACCAAGAGACCCAGTACTTC; CDR3 protein: CASGLVARVDGKYQETQYF; J gene: TRBJ2-5; clone size: few; V gene: TRBV12-5; D gene: NA
CDR3 DNA: TGTGCCAGCTCACCATCCAGCGAAGAGACCCAGTACTTC; CDR3 protein: CASSPSSEETQYF; J gene: TRBJ2-5; clone size: NA; V gene: TRBV18; D gene: NA
CDR3 DNA: TGTGCCAGCAGGGTCAACAGGGGAACTGAAGCTTTCTTT; CDR3 protein: CASRVNRGTEAFF; J gene: TRBJ1-1; clone size: NA; V gene: TRBV2; D gene: TRBD1
CDR3 DNA: TGTGCCAGCAGTTACTCGAGAGGACTAGGGGCCGGGGAGCTGTTTTTT; CDR3 protein: CASSYSRGLGAGELFF; J gene: TRBJ2-2; clone size: NA; V gene: TRBV6-6; D gene: TRBD2
CDR3 DNA: TGCGCCAGCAGGGCCGGGACTAGCGGGGAAACGACCCAGTACTTC; CDR3 protein: CASRAGTSGETTQYF; J gene: TRBJ2-5; clone size: NA; V gene: TRBV5-1; D gene: TRBD2
CDR3 DNA: TGTGCCAGCTACAGCCCCCGGAATGAAAAACTGTTTTTT; CDR3 protein: CASYSPRNEKLFF; J gene: TRBJ1-4; clone size: NA; V gene: TRBV6-5; D gene: NA
CDR3 DNA: TGTGCCAGCAGCCCTGGGCTTCTTGGGTCACCCCTCCACTTT; CDR3 protein: CASSPGLLGSPLHF; J gene: TRBJ1-6; clone size: NA; V gene: TRBV7-3; D gene: NA
CDR3 DNA: TGTGCCAGCAGCTCCAGACTAGCGGGGGGGCCCAGCACAGATACGCAGTATTTT; CDR3 protein: CASSSRLAGGPSTDTQYF; J gene: TRBJ2-3; clone size: NA; V gene: TRBV5-5; D gene: TRBD2
CDR3 DNA: TGCGCCAGCCGGACAGATGACACCTTC; CDR3 protein: CASRTDDTF; J gene: TRBJ1-2; clone size: few; V gene: TRBV10-1; D gene: NA
CDR3 DNA: TGTGCCACCATGCAGCGGGGGGGCCGAGGTGAGCAGTTCTTC; CDR3 protein: CATMQRGGRGEQFF; J gene: TRBJ2-1; clone size: NA; V gene: TRBV24-1; D gene: TRBD2
CDR3 DNA: TGTGCCACCAGTGATCACAGGGCGTCCGGGGCCAACGTCCTGACTTTC; CDR3 protein: CATSDHRASGANVLTF; J gene: TRBJ2-6; clone size: NA; V gene: TRBV24-1; D gene: NA
CDR3 DNA: TGTGCCAGCAGCTTGGTGGCCGGGACTAGCGGCGAGCAGTACTTC; CDR3 protein: CASSLVAGTSGEQYF; J gene: TRBJ2-7; clone size: once; V gene: TRBV5-6; D gene: TRBD2
CDR3 DNA: TGTGCCAGCAGTGACTCCAACAGGGGGACTGAAGCTTTCTTT; CDR3 protein: CASSDSNRGTEAFF; J gene: TRBJ1-1; clone size: NA; V gene: TRBV6-4; D gene: TRBD1
CDR3 DNA: TGTGCCAGCAGTACTGGACAGAGCACTGAAGCTTTCTTT; CDR3 protein: CASSTGQSTEAFF; J gene: TRBJ1-1; clone size: few; V gene: TRBV6-5; D gene: NA
CDR3 DNA: TGTGCCAGCAGCCAGGGGACCGGGGAGCTGTTTTTT; CDR3 protein: CASSQGTGELFF; J gene: TRBJ2-2; clone size: NA; V gene: TRBV7-2; D gene: NA
CDR3 DNA: TGTGCCAGCAGTTACTCGGGGAGGGAGGAGGAAGCTTTCTTT; CDR3 protein: CASSYSGREEEAFF; J gene: TRBJ1-1; clone size: NA; V gene: TRBV6-5; D gene: NA
CDR3 DNA: TGTGCCAGCCGCTTAGACAGGGGTTCTAACTATGGCTACACCTTC; CDR3 protein: CASRLDRGSNYGYTF; J gene: TRBJ1-2; clone size: NA; V gene: TRBV6-5; D gene: TRBD1
CDR3 DNA: TGTGCCAGCAGCTTAGACCGGTATCAGCCCCAGCATTTT; CDR3 protein: CASSLDRYQPQHF; J gene: TRBJ1-5; clone size: NA; V gene: TRBV11-3; D gene: NA
CDR3 DNA: TGCGCCAGCAGTTCCGGGACTAACAATGAGCAGTTCTTC; CDR3 protein: CASSSGTNNEQFF; J gene: TRBJ2-1; clone size: NA; V gene: TRBV10-2; D gene: TRBD2
CDR3 DNA: TGTGCCAGCAGCTTAGGCAGGGGAGTTGGAGATACGCAGTATTTT; CDR3 protein: CASSLGRGVGDTQYF; J gene: TRBJ2-3; clone size: NA; V gene: TRBV7-9; D gene: NA
CDR3 DNA: TGTGCCAGCACCAACTTTACAGGGATTGGCACTGAAGCTTTCTTT; CDR3 protein: CASTNFTGIGTEAFF; J gene: TRBJ1-1; clone size: NA; V gene: TRBV3-1/TRBV3-2; D gene: NA
CDR3 DNA: TGTGCCATCAGTGAAACCGGGGGGCGAGAAAAACTGTTTTTT; CDR3 protein: CAISETGGREKLFF; J gene: TRBJ1-4; clone size: NA; V gene: TRBV10-3; D gene: NA
CDR3 DNA: TGTGCCAGCAGTTTGGAGTACAGGGCACAGCCCCAGCATTTT; CDR3 protein: CASSLEYRAQPQHF; J gene: TRBJ1-5; clone size: once; V gene: TRBV28; D gene: NA
CDR3 DNA: TGTGCCAGCAGGGAACTAGGGGAGCTGTTTTTT; CDR3 protein: CASRELGELFF; J gene: TRBJ2-2; clone size: NA; V gene: TRBV2; D gene: NA
CDR3 DNA: TGTGCCAGCAGCTTGAGCTCTGGTGAAGCTTTCTTT; CDR3 protein: CASSLSSGEAFF; J gene: TRBJ1-1; clone size: NA; V gene: TRBV5-4; D gene: NA
CDR3 DNA: TGCGCCAGCAGCCAAGATTCGCGTATCAGGTCGAATCAGCCCCAGCATTTT; CDR3 protein: CASSQDSRIRSNQPQHF; J gene: TRBJ1-5; clone size: NA; V gene: TRBV4-1; D gene: NA
CDR3 DNA: TGTGCCAGCAGCGGACAGGGAGGGGGGAACACTGAAGCTTTCTTT; CDR3 protein: CASSGQGGGNTEAFF; J gene: TRBJ1-1; clone size: NA; V gene: TRBV7-8; D gene: TRBD1
CDR3 DNA: TGCAGCGTTGAGTCTCCGAGAGGTCAGAATGAAAAACTGTTTTTT; CDR3 protein: CSVESPRGQNEKLFF; J gene: TRBJ1-4; clone size: NA; V gene: TRBV29-1; D gene: NA
CDR3 DNA: TGTGCCAGCAGTCCCGACAGGGGACGGGCTTTCTTT; CDR3 protein: CASSPDRGRAFF; J gene: TRBJ1-1; clone size: NA; V gene: TRBV27; D gene: TRBD1
CDR3 DNA: TGTGCCAGCAGCTTCTCGGGACTAGTAACAGATACGCAGTATTTT; CDR3 protein: CASSFSGLVTDTQYF; J gene: TRBJ2-3; clone size: NA; V gene: TRBV13; D gene: TRBD2
CDR3 DNA: TGCAGTGCTAGACAGGGAAACACCATATATTTT; CDR3 protein: CSARQGNTIYF; J gene: TRBJ1-3; clone size: NA; V gene: TRBV20-1; D gene: NA
CDR3 DNA: TGTGCCAGCAGTTACCAGGGGGGCCAGCCCCAGCATTTT; CDR3 protein: CASSYQGGQPQHF; J gene: TRBJ1-5; clone size: NA; V gene: TRBV28; D gene: TRBD1
CDR3 DNA: TGTGCCAGCAGGGCCGGGACTAGCGGGAAGAGCTCCTACGAGCAGTACTTC; CDR3 protein: CASRAGTSGKSSYEQYF; J gene: TRBJ2-7; clone size: NA; V gene: TRBV5-6; D gene: TRBD2
CDR3 DNA: TGTGCCAGCAGGGGGACAGGCCGGGGGACCCAGCATTTT; CDR3 protein: CASRGTGRGTQHF; J gene: TRBJ1-5; clone size: NA; V gene: TRBV12-3/TRBV12-4; D gene: TRBD1
CDR3 DNA: TGTGCCAGCAGTGAAATGACAGGCGTACTTGACTATGGCTACACCTTC; CDR3 protein: CASSEMTGVLDYGYTF; J gene: TRBJ1-2; clone size: once; V gene: TRBV6-1; D gene: NA
CDR3 DNA: TGCGCCAGCAGCCAAGCCGAGACGGGCTATGGCTACACCTTC; CDR3 protein: CASSQAETGYGYTF; J gene: TRBJ1-2; clone size: NA; V gene: TRBV4-1; D gene: NA
CDR3 DNA: TGTGCCAGCAGCTTAACTCTAAGCGATGGCTACACCTTC; CDR3 protein: CASSLTLSDGYTF; J gene: TRBJ1-2; clone size: NA; V gene: TRBV7-2; D gene: NA
CDR3 DNA: TGTGCCATCAGTGCTGGGACTAGCGGGGTCTTGGCCTACGAGCAGTACTTC; CDR3 protein: CAISAGTSGVLAYEQYF; J gene: TRBJ2-7; clone size: NA; V gene: TRBV10-3; D gene: TRBD2
CDR3 DNA: TGTGCCAGCAGTGAGGTAACAGGTCGGAACACTGAAGCTTTCTTT; CDR3 protein: CASSEVTGRNTEAFF; J gene: TRBJ1-1; clone size: NA; V gene: TRBV6-1; D gene: NA
CDR3 DNA: TGTGCCAGCTCACCGGGGGAGGGACAGGATTATAATTCACCCCTCCACTTT; CDR3 protein: CASSPGEGQDYNSPLHF; J gene: TRBJ1-6; clone size: NA; V gene: TRBV18; D gene: TRBD1
CDR3 DNA: TGTGCCAGCAGTCTCCACCTCCTACCGGGACAGGGGGGCTATGGCTACACCTTC; CDR3 protein: CASSLHLLPGQGGYGYTF; J gene: TRBJ1-2; clone size: few; V gene: TRBV27; D gene: TRBD1
CDR3 DNA: TGTGCCAGCAGTTTGACCCCTCTAGCTTCCTACAATGAGCAGTTCTTC; CDR3 protein: CASSLTPLASYNEQFF; J gene: TRBJ2-1; clone size: NA; V gene: TRBV28; D gene: NA
CDR3 DNA: TGTGCCAGCAGCTTATTAGCGGGGGCAGAGACCCAGTACTTC; CDR3 protein: CASSLLAGAETQYF; J gene: TRBJ2-5; clone size: NA; V gene: TRBV7-3; D gene: TRBD2
CDR3 DNA: TGTGCCAGCAGCTTAGGGACAAACTCACCCCTCCACTTT; CDR3 protein: CASSLGTNSPLHF; J gene: TRBJ1-6; clone size: once; V gene: TRBV7-3; D gene: NA
CDR3 DNA: TGTGCCAGCAGCCCACAGGGGGCTTCGACCGGGGAGCTGTTTTTT; CDR3 protein: CASSPQGASTGELFF; J gene: TRBJ2-2; clone size: NA; V gene: TRBV6-5; D gene: TRBD1